This is a list of T cell receptor beta chains from one sample in a study of cytomegalovirus exposure and HLA in healthy donors. TCRdb's table, derived via immunoSEQ multiplex PCR, lists solely in-frame clones and lacks some. The table records some 91,000 clones, approximately 80% of them present only once. Material for sequencing was PBMCs. These receptors came from a woman aged 55-70 years in good health and CMV-seronegative. CDR3s include the opening cysteine and the closing phenylalanine or tryptophan. D genes are given only for firm matches. Where a row states a size, it is once, few, many or the class of an expanded clone; other rows omit it.

j_gene	d_gene	abundance	v_gene	CDR3aa	CDR3nt
TRBJ2-2	NA	NA	TRBV5-1	CASSLATGHTGELFF	TGCGCCAGCAGCTTGGCAACAGGGCACACCGGGGAGCTGTTTTTT
TRBJ2-5	TRBD2	once	TRBV10-3	CAISEEGLAQETQYF	TGTGCCATCAGTGAGGAGGGACTAGCGCAAGAGACCCAGTACTTC
TRBJ2-1	TRBD2	few	TRBV10-2	CASKGLAYNEQFF	TGCGCCAGCAAGGGACTAGCTTACAATGAGCAGTTCTTC
TRBJ2-5	NA	few	TRBV6-6	CASSYSQGLWETQYF	TGTGCCAGCAGTTACTCGCAGGGGCTGTGGGAGACCCAGTACTTC
TRBJ2-7	TRBD1	NA	TRBV5-4	CASSSRGRPYEQYF	TGTGCCAGCAGCTCCAGGGGGCGCCCCTACGAGCAGTACTTC
TRBJ1-5	NA	NA	TRBV27	CASSSPGHDQPQHF	TGTGCCAGCAGTTCCCCAGGCCATGATCAGCCCCAGCATTTT
TRBJ2-7	NA	once	TRBV6-6	CACGTEPAEQYF	TGTGCCTGCGGGACAGAGCCGGCGGAGCAGTACTTC
TRBJ2-2	TRBD2	NA	TRBV13	CASSLELAGASGELFF	TGTGCCAGCAGCTTAGAACTAGCGGGAGCTTCCGGGGAGCTGTTTTTT
TRBJ2-6	NA	NA	TRBV2	CASSVSVGRSGANVLTF	TGTGCCAGCAGTGTCTCGGTTGGGAGGTCTGGGGCCAACGTCCTGACTTTC
TRBJ1-5	TRBD1	once	TRBV7-2	CASSSGQGGNQPQHF	TGTGCCAGCAGCTCGGGACAGGGAGGGAATCAGCCCCAGCATTTT
TRBJ2-7	NA	NA	TRBV29-1	CSVGGAGYEQYF	TGCAGCGTGGGAGGAGCGGGTTACGAGCAGTACTTC
TRBJ1-1	NA	once	TRBV18	CASSPGATEAFF	TGTGCCAGCTCACCAGGGGCCACTGAAGCTTTCTTT
TRBJ1-4	NA	NA	TRBV4-3	CASSQDSNAFGEKLFF	TGCGCCAGCAGCCAAGATAGCAACGCTTTCGGCGAAAAACTGTTTTTT
TRBJ2-1	TRBD2	NA	TRBV7-2	CASSSGLAKNEQFF	TGTGCCAGCAGCTCAGGACTAGCGAAAAATGAGCAGTTCTTC
TRBJ2-1	TRBD2	NA	TRBV10-3	CAISESASGYNEQFF	TGTGCCATCAGTGAGTCGGCTAGCGGGTACAATGAGCAGTTCTTC
TRBJ2-1	NA	NA	TRBV6-5	CASSYSNGLWEQFF	TGTGCCAGCAGTTACTCGAATGGCTTGTGGGAGCAGTTCTTC
TRBJ1-5	TRBD1	NA	TRBV28	CASNSPAGTGKGPQHF	TGTGCCAGCAACAGCCCGGCGGGGACAGGGAAGGGGCCCCAGCATTTT
TRBJ2-7	TRBD1	NA	TRBV6-5	CASSLDRSSYEQYF	TGTGCCAGCAGTTTGGACAGGTCCTCCTACGAGCAGTACTTC
TRBJ1-4	NA	NA	TRBV7-6	CASSLGGEKLFF	TGTGCCAGCAGCTTAGGAGGGGAAAAACTGTTTTTT
TRBJ2-1	TRBD2	NA	TRBV5-6	CASSLEVTSALNEQFF	TGTGCCAGCAGCTTGGAGGTGACTAGCGCCCTCAATGAGCAGTTCTTC
TRBJ2-7	NA	NA	TRBV15	CATSRDGQSYEQYF	TGTGCCACCAGCAGAGATGGACAATCCTACGAGCAGTACTTC
TRBJ1-3	NA	NA	TRBV6-6	CASSYSGVEGNTIYF	TGTGCCAGCAGTTACTCTGGGGTCGAGGGCAACACCATATATTTT
TRBJ1-6	NA	NA	TRBV14	CASSPGLENSPLHF	TGTGCCAGCAGCCCGGGACTGGAAAATTCACCCCTCCACTTT
TRBJ2-7	TRBD1	NA	TRBV7-9	CASSPGTGAYEQYF	TGTGCCAGCAGCCCCGGGACAGGGGCCTACGAGCAGTACTTC
TRBJ2-3	TRBD1	NA	TRBV10-1	CASSETPGQGATSDTQYF	TGCGCCAGCAGTGAGACTCCCGGACAGGGGGCAACTTCGGATACGCAGTATTTT
TRBJ2-7	NA	once	TRBV10-1	CASSALGDTYEQYF	TGCGCCAGCAGTGCCTTAGGGGACACCTACGAGCAGTACTTC
TRBJ1-2	NA	NA	TRBV2	CASSAQGPGGYGYTF	TGTGCCAGCAGTGCGCAGGGCCCCGGGGGGTATGGCTACACCTTC
TRBJ1-2	TRBD1	few	TRBV7-8	CASSLDRGDGYTF	TGTGCCAGCAGTTTGGACAGGGGGGATGGCTACACCTTC
TRBJ2-1	TRBD2	NA	TRBV5-1	CACGGSSYNEQFF	TGCGCCTGCGGGGGGAGCTCCTACAATGAGCAGTTCTTC
TRBJ1-2	NA	NA	TRBV7-9	CASSPLRGSNYGYTF	TGTGCCAGCAGCCCACTCAGGGGTTCTAACTATGGCTACACCTTC
TRBJ2-1	NA	once	TRBV13	CASSWSGPFSYNEQFF	TGTGCCAGCAGCTGGAGCGGGCCTTTTTCCTACAATGAGCAGTTCTTC
TRBJ1-4	TRBD1	few	TRBV27	CASRLRQGANEKLFF	TGTGCCAGCAGGCTTAGACAGGGGGCGAATGAAAAACTGTTTTTT
TRBJ1-5	NA	NA	TRBV6-6	CASSGEVGEPQHF	TGTGCCAGCAGCGGGGAAGTTGGGGAGCCCCAGCATTTT
TRBJ2-7	TRBD1	NA	TRBV10-2	CASSERGSDREYEQYF	TGCGCCAGCAGTGAGAGGGGGTCCGACAGGGAGTACGAGCAGTACTTC
TRBJ1-2	TRBD1	few	TRBV19	CASSIVTTGGDGYTF	TGTGCCAGTAGTATAGTTACGACAGGGGGAGACGGCTACACCTTC
TRBJ2-5	NA	NA	TRBV7-6	CASSLISGPQETQYF	TGTGCCAGCAGCTTAATCTCAGGGCCGCAAGAGACCCAGTACTTC
TRBJ1-2	NA	NA	TRBV28	CASSLPQFPSYGYTF	TGTGCCAGCAGTTTACCCCAGTTTCCGTCTTATGGCTACACCTTC
TRBJ2-1	NA	NA	TRBV21-1	CASSKVYQAIELSSYNEQFF	TGTGCCAGCAGCAAAGTATACCAGGCAATAGAGTTGAGCTCCTACAATGAGCAGTTCTTC
TRBJ2-7	TRBD2	NA	TRBV27	CASSPAGPYEQHF	TGTGCCAGCAGTCCAGCGGGGCCCTACGAGCAGCACTTC
TRBJ2-4	TRBD1	NA	TRBV11-2	CASSRIDRGLAKNIQYF	TGTGCCAGCAGCCGAATTGACAGGGGGCTAGCCAAAAACATTCAGTACTTC
TRBJ1-2	TRBD1	NA	TRBV6-5	CASTRQGARVGYTF	TGTGCCAGCACCCGACAGGGGGCGCGGGTTGGCTACACCTTC
TRBJ2-5	TRBD1	NA	TRBV28	CASSLGQGISVETQYF	TGTGCCAGCAGCCTCGGACAGGGGATCTCAGTAGAGACCCAGTACTTC
TRBJ1-2	TRBD1	NA	TRBV5-4	CASSSIEVTGLGGYTF	TGTGCCAGCAGCTCGATTGAGGTGACAGGGCTGGGCGGCTACACCTTC
TRBJ2-7	TRBD1	NA	TRBV7-2	CASIQDRDVGEQYF	TGTGCCAGCATCCAGGACAGGGATGTCGGCGAGCAGTACTTC
TRBJ2-3	NA	once	TRBV28	CASSSPGTDTQYF	TGTGCCAGCAGTTCGCCAGGCACAGATACGCAGTATTTT
TRBJ1-4	NA	NA	TRBV9	CASSVDSATNEKLFF	TGTGCCAGCAGCGTAGACAGTGCAACTAATGAAAAACTGTTTTTT
TRBJ1-6	NA	NA	TRBV10-1	CASSESLGEDSPLHF	TGCGCCAGCAGTGAATCTCTAGGGGAGGATTCACCCCTCCACTTT
TRBJ2-7	NA	NA	TRBV29-1	CSVKGLSNYEQYF	TGCAGCGTTAAAGGACTCTCAAACTACGAGCAGTACTTC
TRBJ2-2	NA	NA	TRBV9	CASSTVTDAGELFF	TGTGCCAGCAGCACAGTGACAGATGCCGGGGAGCTGTTTTTT
TRBJ1-1	TRBD1	once	TRBV7-9	CASSFQGGATEAFF	TGTGCCAGCAGCTTTCAGGGGGGCGCGACTGAAGCTTTCTTT
TRBJ2-7	NA	few	TRBV6-1	CASRANQGGVGEQYF	TGTGCCAGCAGGGCGAACCAGGGTGGCGTAGGCGAGCAGTACTTC
TRBJ1-2	TRBD1	NA	TRBV4-3	CASSQDRGNYGYTF	TGCGCCAGCAGCCAGGACAGGGGTAACTATGGCTACACCTTC
TRBJ1-4	TRBD1	NA	TRBV5-6	CASSLGIRGRAIGEKLFF	TGTGCCAGCAGCTTGGGTATCAGGGGGCGCGCAATCGGTGAAAAACTGTTTTTT
TRBJ2-7	TRBD2	NA	TRBV28	CATATSGREMTYEQYF	TGTGCCACTGCGACTAGCGGGAGGGAAATGACCTACGAGCAGTACTTC
TRBJ1-2	TRBD1	NA	TRBV7-2	CASSLGGTGQDYGYTF	TGTGCCAGCAGCTTAGGGGGGACAGGGCAGGACTATGGCTACACCTTC
TRBJ2-3	TRBD2	NA	TRBV10-3	CAIRRLAGDGDTQYF	TGTGCCATCAGAAGACTAGCGGGAGACGGGGATACGCAGTATTTT
TRBJ1-4	NA	NA	TRBV9	CASSVGHLNEKLFF	TGTGCCAGCAGCGTGGGACACCTTAATGAAAAACTGTTTTTT
TRBJ1-2	NA	NA	TRBV9	CASSDTSYGYTF	TGTGCCAGCAGCGATACAAGCTATGGCTACACCTTC
TRBJ2-5	TRBD1	NA	TRBV4-3	CASSPGQGEGETQYF	TGCGCCAGCAGCCCCGGACAGGGGGAGGGAGAGACCCAGTACTTC